The clone carrying this TCR beta chain came up a few times. Its target is unknown. The CDR3 loop spans 13 amino acids. V lost 3 bases and J lost 1, with 7 bases in between. Germline V CDR1 and CDR2: SNHLY, FYNNEI. Data came from immunoSEQ multiplex PCR; TCRdb stores just in-frame clones and leaves some out. Among 140,000 to 150,000 clones listed, approximately 85% were seen once. The sample is drawn from a study of T cell responses to AZD1222 COVID-19 vaccine. General study results and limits: Spike was spanned by vaccine-associated CD4 TCRs, with dominance at 160-218 and 743-854. Every sample of the repertoires postdated the peak T cell response.

This material consisted of peripheral blood, taken on day 0 of AZD1222 vaccination. The TCR originated in an adult in good health. This sequence joins TRBV2 and TRBJ2-7; D remains ambiguous. CDR3 coding DNA: TGTGCCAGCAGTGATGTCTTTTCCTACGAGCAGTACTTC. Protein: CASSDVFSYEQYF.